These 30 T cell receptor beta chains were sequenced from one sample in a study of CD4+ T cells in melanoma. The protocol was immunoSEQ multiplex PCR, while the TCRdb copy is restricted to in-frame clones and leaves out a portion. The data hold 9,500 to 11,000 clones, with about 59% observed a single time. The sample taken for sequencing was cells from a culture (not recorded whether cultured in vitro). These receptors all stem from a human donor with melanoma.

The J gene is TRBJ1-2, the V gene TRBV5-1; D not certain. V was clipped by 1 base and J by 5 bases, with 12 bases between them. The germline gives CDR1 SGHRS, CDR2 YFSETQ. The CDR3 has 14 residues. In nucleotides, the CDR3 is TGCGCCAGCAGCTTGTCCGGACTTTCATATGGCTACACCTTC. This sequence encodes CASSLSGLSYGYTF.

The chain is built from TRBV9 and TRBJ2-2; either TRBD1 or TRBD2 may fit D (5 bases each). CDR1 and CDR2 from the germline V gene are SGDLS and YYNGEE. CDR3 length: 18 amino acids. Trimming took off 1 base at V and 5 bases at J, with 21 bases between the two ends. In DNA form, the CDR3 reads TGTGCCAGCAGCGTAACCGCACTCCGGGGAGCAGGGACCGGGGAGCTGTTTTTT. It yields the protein CASSVTALRGAGTGELFF.

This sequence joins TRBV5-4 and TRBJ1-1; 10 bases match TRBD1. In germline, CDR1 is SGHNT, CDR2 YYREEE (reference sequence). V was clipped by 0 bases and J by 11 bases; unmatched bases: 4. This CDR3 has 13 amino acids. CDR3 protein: CASSLVGQGTAFF. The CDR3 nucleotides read TGTGCCAGCAGCTTGGTGGGACAGGGGACCGCTTTCTTT.

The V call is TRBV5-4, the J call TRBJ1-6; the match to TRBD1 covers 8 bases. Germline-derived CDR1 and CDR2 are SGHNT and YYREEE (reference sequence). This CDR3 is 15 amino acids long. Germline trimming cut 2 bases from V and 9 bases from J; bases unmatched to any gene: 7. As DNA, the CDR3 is TGTGCCAGCAGCTTCCGGACAGGGTCGGGTTCACCCCTCCACTTT. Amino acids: CASSFRTGSGSPLHF.

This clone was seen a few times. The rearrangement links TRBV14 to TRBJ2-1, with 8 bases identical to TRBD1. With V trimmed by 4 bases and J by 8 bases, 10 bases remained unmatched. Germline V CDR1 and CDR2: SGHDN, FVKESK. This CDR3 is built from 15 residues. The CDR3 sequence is CASSRGTGGWYEQFF. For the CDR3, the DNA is TGTGCCAGCAGCCGCGGGACAGGAGGGTGGTATGAGCAGTTCTTC.

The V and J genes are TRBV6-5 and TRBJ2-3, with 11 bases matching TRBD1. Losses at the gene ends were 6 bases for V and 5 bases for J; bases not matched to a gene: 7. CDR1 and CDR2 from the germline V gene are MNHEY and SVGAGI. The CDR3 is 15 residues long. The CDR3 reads CASSPDRGRGDTQYF. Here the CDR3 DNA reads TGTGCCAGCAGCCCGGACAGGGGGCGAGGAGATACGCAGTATTTT.

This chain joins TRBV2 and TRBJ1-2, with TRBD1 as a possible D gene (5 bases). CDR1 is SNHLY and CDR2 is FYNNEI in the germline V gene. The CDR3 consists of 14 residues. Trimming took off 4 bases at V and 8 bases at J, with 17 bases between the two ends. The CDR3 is CASSGDVPNQGYTF. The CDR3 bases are TGTGCCAGCAGTGGGGACGTCCCTAATCAAGGCTACACCTTC.

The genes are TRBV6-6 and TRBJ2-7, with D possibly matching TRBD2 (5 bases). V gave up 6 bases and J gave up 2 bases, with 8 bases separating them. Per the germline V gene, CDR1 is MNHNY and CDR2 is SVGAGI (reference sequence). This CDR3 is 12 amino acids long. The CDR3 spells CASSGVPYEQYF. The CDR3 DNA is TGTGCCAGCAGCGGGGTACCCTACGAGCAGTACTTC.

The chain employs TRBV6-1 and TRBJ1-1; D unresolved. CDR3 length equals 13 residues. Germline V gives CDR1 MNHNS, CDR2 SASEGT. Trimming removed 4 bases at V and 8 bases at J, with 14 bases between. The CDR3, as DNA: TGTGCCAGCAGTGCCAAACTAAACTTAGAAGCTTTCTTT. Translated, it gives CASSAKLNLEAFF.

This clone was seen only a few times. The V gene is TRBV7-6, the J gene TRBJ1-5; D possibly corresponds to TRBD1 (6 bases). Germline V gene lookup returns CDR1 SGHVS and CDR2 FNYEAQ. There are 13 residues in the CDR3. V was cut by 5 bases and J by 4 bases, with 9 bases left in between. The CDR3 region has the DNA TGTGCCAGCAGCCTACAGGGAAATCAGCCCCAGCATTTT. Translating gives CASSLQGNQPQHF.

The CDR3 loop reads CASSLGFWTATYEQYF. CDR3 in DNA: TGTGCCAGCAGCTTGGGTTTCTGGACAGCCACCTACGAGCAGTACTTC. V is TRBV5-8 and J is TRBJ2-7; TRBD1 might be the D (6 bases). Trimming left V 0 bases short and J 2 bases short, with 15 bases between. Looked up from germline, CDR1 is SGHTS and CDR2 is YDEGEE. This CDR3 comprises 16 residues.

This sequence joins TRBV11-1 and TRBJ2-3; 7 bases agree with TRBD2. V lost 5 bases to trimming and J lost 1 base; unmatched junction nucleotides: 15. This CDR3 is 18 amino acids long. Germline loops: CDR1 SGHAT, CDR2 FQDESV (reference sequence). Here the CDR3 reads CASSRRRGGGTGTDTQYF. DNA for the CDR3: TGTGCCAGCAGCCGAAGACGCGGGGGAGGGACTGGCACAGATACGCAGTATTTT.

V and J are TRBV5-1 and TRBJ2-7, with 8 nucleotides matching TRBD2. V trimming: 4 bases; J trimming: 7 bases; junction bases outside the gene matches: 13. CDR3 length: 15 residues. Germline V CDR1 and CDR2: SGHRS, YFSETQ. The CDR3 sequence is CASSKISGGVDEQYF. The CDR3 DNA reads TGCGCCAGCAGCAAGATCAGCGGGGGAGTTGATGAGCAGTACTTC.

The CDR3 nucleotides are TGTGCCAGTAGTACCCGACAGGGGGCAGTCCACGAGCAGTACTTC. It yields the protein CASSTRQGAVHEQYF. V usage is TRBV19 and J usage is TRBJ2-7, with TRBD1 identical over 10 bases. This CDR3 is 15 amino acids long. V lost 4 bases to trimming and J lost 5 bases; unmatched junction nucleotides: 8. Germline V gives CDR1 LNHDA, CDR2 SQIVND (reference sequence).

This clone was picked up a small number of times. This chain's CDR3 is CAVQRGPGDTQYF. DNA for the CDR3: TGTGCCGTCCAACGGGGGCCAGGGGATACGCAGTATTTT. V gene TRBV10-3 combines with J gene TRBJ2-3; D may match TRBD1 or TRBD2 (6 bases each). The germline V and J ends were trimmed by 11 bases and 6 bases, with 18 bases remaining between them. Germline lookup yields CDR1 ENHRY and CDR2 SYGVKD. The CDR3 has 13 residues.

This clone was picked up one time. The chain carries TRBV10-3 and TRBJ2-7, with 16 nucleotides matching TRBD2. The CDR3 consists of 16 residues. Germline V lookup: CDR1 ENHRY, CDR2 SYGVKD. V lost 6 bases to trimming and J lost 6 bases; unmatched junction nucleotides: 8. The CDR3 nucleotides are TGTGCCATCAGCGCCGGGACTAGCGGGGGGGCCGGCGAGCAGTACTTC. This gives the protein CAISAGTSGGAGEQYF.

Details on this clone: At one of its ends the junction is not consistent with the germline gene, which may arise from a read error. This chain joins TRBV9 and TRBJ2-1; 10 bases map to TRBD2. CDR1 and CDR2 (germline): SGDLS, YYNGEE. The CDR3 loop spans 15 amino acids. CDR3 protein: CASRVSAGGPGEQFF. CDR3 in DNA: TGTGCCAGCCGCGTCTCAGCGGGGGGGCCGGGTGAGCAGTTCTTC.

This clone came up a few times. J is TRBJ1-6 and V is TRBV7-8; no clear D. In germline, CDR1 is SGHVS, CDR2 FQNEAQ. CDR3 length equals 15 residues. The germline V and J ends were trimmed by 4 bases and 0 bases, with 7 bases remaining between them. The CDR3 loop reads CASSWASSYNSPLHF. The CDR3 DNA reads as TGTGCCAGCAGCTGGGCCAGCTCCTATAATTCACCCCTCCACTTT.

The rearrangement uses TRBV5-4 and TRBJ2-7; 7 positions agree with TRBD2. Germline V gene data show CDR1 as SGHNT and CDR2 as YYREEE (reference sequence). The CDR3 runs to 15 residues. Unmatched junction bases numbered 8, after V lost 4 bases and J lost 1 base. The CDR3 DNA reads TGTGCCAGCAGCCCTCGAGGCGGGGGTTCCTACGAGCAGTACTTC. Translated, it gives CASSPRGGGSYEQYF.

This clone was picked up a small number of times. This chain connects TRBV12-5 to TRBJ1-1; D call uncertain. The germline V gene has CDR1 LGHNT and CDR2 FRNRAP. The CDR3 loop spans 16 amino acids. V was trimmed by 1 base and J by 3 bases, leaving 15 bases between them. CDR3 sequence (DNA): TGTGCTAGTGGTTTGGCTAAGGGAAATCTCTACACTGAAGCTTTCTTT. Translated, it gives CASGLAKGNLYTEAFF.

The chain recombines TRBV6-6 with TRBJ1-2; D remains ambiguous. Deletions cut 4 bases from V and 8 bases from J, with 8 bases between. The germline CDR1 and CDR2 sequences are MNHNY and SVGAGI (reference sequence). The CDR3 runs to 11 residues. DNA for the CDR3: TGTGCCAGCAGTTCGCCCTGGGGCTACACCTTC. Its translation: CASSSPWGYTF.

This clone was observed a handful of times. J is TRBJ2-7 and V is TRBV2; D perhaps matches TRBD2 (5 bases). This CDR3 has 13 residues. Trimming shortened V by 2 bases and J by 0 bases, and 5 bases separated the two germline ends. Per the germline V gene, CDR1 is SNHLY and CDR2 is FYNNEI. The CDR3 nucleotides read TGTGCCAGCAGTGAACGGGGCTCCTACGAGCAGTACTTC. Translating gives CASSERGSYEQYF.

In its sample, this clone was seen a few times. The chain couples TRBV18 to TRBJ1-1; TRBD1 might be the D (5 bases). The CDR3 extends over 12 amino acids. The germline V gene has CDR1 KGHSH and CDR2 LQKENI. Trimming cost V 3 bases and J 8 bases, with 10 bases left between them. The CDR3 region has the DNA TGTGCCAGCTCACCCTCCAGGGAGGAAGCTTTCTTT. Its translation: CASSPSREEAFF.

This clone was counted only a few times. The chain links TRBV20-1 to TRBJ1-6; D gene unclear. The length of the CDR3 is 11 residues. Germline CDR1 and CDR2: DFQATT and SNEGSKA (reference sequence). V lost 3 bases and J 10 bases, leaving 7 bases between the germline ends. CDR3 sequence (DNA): TGCAGTGCTAGTCAAGGATCACCCCTCCACTTT. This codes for CSASQGSPLHF.

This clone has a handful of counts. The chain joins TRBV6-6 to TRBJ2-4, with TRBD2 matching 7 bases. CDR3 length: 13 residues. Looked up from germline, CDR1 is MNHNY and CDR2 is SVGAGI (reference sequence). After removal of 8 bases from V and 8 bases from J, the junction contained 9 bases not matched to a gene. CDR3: CASRGEARDIQYF. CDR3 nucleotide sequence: TGTGCCAGCCGGGGGGAAGCGAGGGACATTCAGTACTTC.

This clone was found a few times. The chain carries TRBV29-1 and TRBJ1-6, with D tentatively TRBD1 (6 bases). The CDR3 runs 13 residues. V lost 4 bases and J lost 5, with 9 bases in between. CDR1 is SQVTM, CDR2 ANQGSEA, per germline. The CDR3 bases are TGCAGCGTTGGGCAGGGGAATAATTCACCCCTCCACTTT. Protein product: CSVGQGNNSPLHF.

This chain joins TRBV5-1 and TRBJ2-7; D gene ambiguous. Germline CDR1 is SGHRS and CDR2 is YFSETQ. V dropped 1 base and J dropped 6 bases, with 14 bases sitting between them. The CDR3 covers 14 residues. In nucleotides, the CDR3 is TGCGCCAGCAGCTTGAGAGGACCCCAAGGCGAGCAGTACTTC. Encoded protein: CASSLRGPQGEQYF. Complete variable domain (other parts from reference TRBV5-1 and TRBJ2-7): KAGVTQTPRYLIKTRGQQVTLSCSPISGHRSVSWYQQTPGQGLQFLFEYFSETQRNKGNFPGRFSGRQFSNSRSEMNVSTLELGDSALYLCASSLRGPQGEQYFGPGTRLTVT.

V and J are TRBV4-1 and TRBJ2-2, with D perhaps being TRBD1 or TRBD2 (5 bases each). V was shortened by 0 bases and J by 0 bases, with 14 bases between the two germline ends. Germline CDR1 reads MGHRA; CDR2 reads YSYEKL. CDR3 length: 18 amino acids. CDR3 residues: CASSQDVFRGANTGELFF. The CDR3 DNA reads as TGCGCCAGCAGCCAAGACGTGTTTCGGGGCGCGAACACCGGGGAGCTGTTTTTT.

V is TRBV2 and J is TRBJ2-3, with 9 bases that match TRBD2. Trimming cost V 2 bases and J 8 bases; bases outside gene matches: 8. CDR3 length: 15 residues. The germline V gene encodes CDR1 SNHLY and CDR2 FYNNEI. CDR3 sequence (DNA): TGTGCCAGCAGTGAAATGCGGGGGGGGCCCGCTACGCAGTATTTT. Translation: CASSEMRGGPATQYF.

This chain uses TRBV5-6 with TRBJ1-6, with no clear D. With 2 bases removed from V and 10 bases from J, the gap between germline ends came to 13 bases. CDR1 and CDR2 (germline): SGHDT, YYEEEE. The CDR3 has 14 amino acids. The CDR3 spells CASSFPVGGSPLHF. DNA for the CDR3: TGTGCCAGCAGCTTTCCAGTGGGAGGCTCACCCCTCCACTTT.